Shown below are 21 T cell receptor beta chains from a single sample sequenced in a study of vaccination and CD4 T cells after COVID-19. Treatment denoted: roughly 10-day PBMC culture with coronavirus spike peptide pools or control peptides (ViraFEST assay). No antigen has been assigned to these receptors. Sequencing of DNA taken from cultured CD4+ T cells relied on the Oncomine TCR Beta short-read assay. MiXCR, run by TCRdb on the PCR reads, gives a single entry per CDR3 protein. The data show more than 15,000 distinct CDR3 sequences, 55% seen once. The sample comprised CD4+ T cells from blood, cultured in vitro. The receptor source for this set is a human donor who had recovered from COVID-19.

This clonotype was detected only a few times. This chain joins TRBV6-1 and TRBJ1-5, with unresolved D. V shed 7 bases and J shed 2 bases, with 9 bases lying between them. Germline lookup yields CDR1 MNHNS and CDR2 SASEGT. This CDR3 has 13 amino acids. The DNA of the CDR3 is TGTGCCAGCAACTTAATGGGCAATCAGCCCCAGCATTTT. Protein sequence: CASNLMGNQPQHF.

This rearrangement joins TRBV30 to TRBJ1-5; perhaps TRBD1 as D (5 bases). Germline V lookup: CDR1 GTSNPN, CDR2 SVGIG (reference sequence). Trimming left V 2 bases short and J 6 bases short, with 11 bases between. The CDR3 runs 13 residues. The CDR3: CAWSRGVRQPQHF. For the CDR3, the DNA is TGTGCCTGGAGTAGAGGGGTACGTCAGCCCCAGCATTTT.

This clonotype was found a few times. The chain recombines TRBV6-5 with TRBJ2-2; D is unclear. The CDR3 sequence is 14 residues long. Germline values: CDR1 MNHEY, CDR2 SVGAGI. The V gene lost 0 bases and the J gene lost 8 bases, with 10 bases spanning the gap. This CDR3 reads CASSYSWSAGELFF. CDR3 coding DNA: TGTGCCAGCAGTTACTCTTGGTCAGCAGGGGAGCTGTTTTTT.

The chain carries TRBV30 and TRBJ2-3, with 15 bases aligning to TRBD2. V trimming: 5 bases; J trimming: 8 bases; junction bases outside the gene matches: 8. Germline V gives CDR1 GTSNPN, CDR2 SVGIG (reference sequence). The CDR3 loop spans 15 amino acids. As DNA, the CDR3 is TGTGCCTGGGAAAGAAAGGGACTAGCGGGAGGTACGCAGTATTTT. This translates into CAWERKGLAGGTQYF.

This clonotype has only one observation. The CDR3 DNA reads TGTGCCAGCCAGGGACGGTTGAACACTGAAGCTTTCTTT. Translated, it gives CASQGRLNTEAFF. The chain couples TRBV19 to TRBJ1-1, with D perhaps matching TRBD1 (5 bases). Germline V gene data show CDR1 as LNHDA and CDR2 as SQIVND (reference sequence). This CDR3 spans 13 amino acids. V lost 9 bases and J lost 0, with 11 bases in between.

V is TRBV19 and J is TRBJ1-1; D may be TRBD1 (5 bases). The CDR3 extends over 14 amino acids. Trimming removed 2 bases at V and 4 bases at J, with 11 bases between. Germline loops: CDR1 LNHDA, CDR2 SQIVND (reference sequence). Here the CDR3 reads CASSIRDSGTEAFF. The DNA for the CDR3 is TGTGCCAGTAGTATAAGGGACTCAGGCACTGAAGCTTTCTTT.

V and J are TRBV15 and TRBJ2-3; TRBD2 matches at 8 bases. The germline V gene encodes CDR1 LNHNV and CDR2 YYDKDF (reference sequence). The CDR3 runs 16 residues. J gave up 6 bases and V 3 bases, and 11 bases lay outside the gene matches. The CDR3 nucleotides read TGTGCCACCAGCAGGGGAACGAGCGGGAGTGGCGATACGCAGTATTTT. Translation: CATSRGTSGSGDTQYF.

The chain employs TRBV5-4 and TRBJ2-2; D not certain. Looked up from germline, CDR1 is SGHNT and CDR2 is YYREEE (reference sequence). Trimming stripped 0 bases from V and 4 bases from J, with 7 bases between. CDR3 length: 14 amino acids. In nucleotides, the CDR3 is TGTGCCAGCAGCTTGGCCACCCGCACCGGGGAGCTGTTTTTT. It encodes CASSLATRTGELFF.

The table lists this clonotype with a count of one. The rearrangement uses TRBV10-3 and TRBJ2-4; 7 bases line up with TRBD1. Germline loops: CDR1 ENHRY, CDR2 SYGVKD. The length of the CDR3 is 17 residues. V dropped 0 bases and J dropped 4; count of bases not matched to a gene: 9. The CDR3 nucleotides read TGTGCCATCAGTGAGTCTTTGTTGGGCAGGGGGAAAAACATTCAGTACTTC. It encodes CAISESLLGRGKNIQYF.

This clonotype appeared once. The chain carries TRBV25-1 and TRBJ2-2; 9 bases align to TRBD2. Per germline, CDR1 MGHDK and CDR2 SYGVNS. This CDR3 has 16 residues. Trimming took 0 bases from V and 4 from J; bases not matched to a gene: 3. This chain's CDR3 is CASSEYPSGATGELFF. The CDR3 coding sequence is TGTGCCAGCAGTGAATACCCTAGCGGGGCCACCGGGGAGCTGTTTTTT.

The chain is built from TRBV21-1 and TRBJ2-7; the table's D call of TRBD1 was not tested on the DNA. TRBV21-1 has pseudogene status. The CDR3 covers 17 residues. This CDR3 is CASSELGQGVPRSEQYF. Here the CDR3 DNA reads TGTGCCAGCAGCGAATTGGGACAGGGGGTTCCAAGGAGCGAGCAGTACTTC.

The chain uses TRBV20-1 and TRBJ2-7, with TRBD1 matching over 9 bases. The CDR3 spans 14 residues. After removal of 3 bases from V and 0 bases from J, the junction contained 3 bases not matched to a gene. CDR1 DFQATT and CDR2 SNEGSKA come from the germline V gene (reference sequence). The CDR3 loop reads CSASRQGGSYEQYF. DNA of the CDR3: TGCAGTGCTAGCCGACAGGGGGGCTCCTACGAGCAGTACTTC.

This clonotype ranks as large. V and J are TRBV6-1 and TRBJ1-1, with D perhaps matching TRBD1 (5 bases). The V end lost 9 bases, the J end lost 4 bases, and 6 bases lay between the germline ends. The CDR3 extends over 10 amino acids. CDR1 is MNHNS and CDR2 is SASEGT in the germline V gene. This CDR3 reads CASQGTEAFF. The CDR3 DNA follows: TGTGCCAGTCAGGGCACTGAAGCTTTCTTT.

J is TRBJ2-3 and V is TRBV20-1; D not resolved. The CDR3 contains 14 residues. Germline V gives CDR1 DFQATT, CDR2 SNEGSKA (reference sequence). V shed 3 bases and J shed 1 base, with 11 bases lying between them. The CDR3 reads CSASPGLGTDTQYF. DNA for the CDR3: TGCAGTGCTAGTCCTGGTTTAGGCACAGATACGCAGTATTTT.

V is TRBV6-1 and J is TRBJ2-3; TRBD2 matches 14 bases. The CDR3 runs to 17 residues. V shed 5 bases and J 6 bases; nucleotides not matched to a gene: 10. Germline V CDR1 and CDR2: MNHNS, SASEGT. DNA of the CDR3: TGTGCCAGCAGTACGACCCCGGGACTAGCGGGAGAGGATACGCAGTATTTT. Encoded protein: CASSTTPGLAGEDTQYF.

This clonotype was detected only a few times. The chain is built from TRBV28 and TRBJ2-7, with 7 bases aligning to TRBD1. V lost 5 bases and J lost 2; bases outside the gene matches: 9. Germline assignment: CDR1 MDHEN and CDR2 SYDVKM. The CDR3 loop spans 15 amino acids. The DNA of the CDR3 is TGTGCCAGCAGTCCGACAGGGACACTCACCTACGAGCAGTACTTC. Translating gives CASSPTGTLTYEQYF.

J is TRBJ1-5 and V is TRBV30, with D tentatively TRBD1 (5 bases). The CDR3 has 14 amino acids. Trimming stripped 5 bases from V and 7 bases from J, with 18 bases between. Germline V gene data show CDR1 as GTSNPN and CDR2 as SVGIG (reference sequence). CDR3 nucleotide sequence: TGTGCCTGGGGGACCGCCTCGGAATGGCAGCCCCAGCATTTT. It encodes CAWGTASEWQPQHF.

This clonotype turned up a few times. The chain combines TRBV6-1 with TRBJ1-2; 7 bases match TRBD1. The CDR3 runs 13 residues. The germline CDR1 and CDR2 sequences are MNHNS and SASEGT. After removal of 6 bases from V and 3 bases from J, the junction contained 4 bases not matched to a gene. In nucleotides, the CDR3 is TGTGCCAGCAGAAAAGACAGGGACTATGGCTACACCTTC. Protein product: CASRKDRDYGYTF.

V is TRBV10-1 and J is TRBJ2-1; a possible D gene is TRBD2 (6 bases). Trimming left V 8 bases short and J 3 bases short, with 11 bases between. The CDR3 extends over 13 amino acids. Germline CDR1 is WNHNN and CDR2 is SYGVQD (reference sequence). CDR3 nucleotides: TGCGCCAGCTCCGCGGGGCTCTACAATGAGCAGTTCTTC. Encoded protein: CASSAGLYNEQFF.

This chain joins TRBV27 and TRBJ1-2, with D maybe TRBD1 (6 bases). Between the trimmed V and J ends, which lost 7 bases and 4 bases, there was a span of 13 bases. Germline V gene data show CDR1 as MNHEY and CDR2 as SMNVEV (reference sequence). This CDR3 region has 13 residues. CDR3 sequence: CASKRQDSYGYTF. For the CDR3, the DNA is TGTGCCAGCAAGAGACAGGATTCCTATGGCTACACCTTC.

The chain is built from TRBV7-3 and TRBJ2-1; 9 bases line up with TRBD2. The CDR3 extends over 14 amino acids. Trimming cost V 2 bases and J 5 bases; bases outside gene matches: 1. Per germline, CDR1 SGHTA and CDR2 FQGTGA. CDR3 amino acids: CASSLASGDNEQFF. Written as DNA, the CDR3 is TGTGCCAGCAGCTTAGCTAGCGGGGACAATGAGCAGTTCTTC. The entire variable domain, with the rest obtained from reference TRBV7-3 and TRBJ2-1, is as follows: GAGVSQTPSNKVTEKGKYVELRCDPISGHTALYWYRQSLGQGPEFLIYFQGTGAADDSGLPNDRFFAVRPEGSVSTLKIQRTERGDSAVYLCASSLASGDNEQFFGPGTRLTVL.